Following are 20 T cell receptor beta chains from one sample sequenced in a study of spatial heterogeneity in lung cancer. The study's findings and limits: Mutation tallies in tumors tracked expanded intratumoral alpha and beta TCR counts.

These receptors lack a known antigen. Each CDR3 protein is one row after TCRdb ran MiXCR on the 5' RACE reads. Among under 20,000 distinct CDR3 sequences listed, 6.2% were seen once. Time point specified: sample taken at primary tumor resection. Sequencing used lung tumor tissue, obtained at surgery. All receptors derive from a male donor with early-stage non-small cell lung cancer.

As for this clonotype: This beta chain is a stray read from a library made for alpha chains; its abundance is not meaningful. This chain connects TRBV12-3 or TRBV12-4 to TRBJ1-3, with D perhaps TRBD1 (5 bases). The CDR3 runs to 12 residues. Deletions cut 8 bases from V and 6 bases from J, with 11 bases between. CDR3 in amino acids: CASGTGSNTIYF. The CDR3 DNA reads as TGTGCCAGCGGGACTGGCTCAAACACCATATATTTT.

The table lists this clonotype with many counts. Because this beta chain is a stray read in a library intended to capture alpha chains, its abundance should not be given much weight. The chain joins TRBV7-6 to TRBJ2-1; 11 bases match TRBD2. CDR3 length: 16 residues. Trimming at V came to 5 bases and at J to 2 bases, leaving 5 bases not matched to a gene. CDR1 and CDR2 from the germline V gene are SGHVS and FNYEAQ. The CDR3 sequence is CASSLKLAGAYNEQFF. In DNA form, the CDR3 reads TGTGCCAGCAGCCTGAAACTAGCGGGAGCCTACAATGAGCAGTTCTTC.

The sample holds many counts of this clonotype. As an off-target read in a library built for alpha chains, this beta chain has a frequency of little significance. This chain uses TRBV2 with TRBJ1-6; D remains unclear. The length of the CDR3 is 12 residues. V gave up 6 bases and J gave up 10 bases, with 10 bases separating them. The germline gives CDR1 SNHLY, CDR2 FYNNEI. This CDR3 reads CASSVPGSPLHF. The CDR3 nucleotides read TGTGCCAGCAGCGTACCGGGGTCACCCCTCCACTTT.

Points on this clonotype: Since the library was made to target alpha chains, this beta chain is a stray read and its abundance is not meaningful. The CDR3 region is CASSPPGGRFALHF. The CDR3 DNA follows: TGTGCCAGCAGCCCCCCGGGGGGGCGATTTGCCCTCCACTTT. The rearrangement links TRBV7-2 to TRBJ1-6; possible D gene TRBD1, 6 bases. V shed 5 bases and J shed 14 bases, with 19 bases lying between them. The CDR3 runs 14 residues. Germline assignment: CDR1 SGHTA and CDR2 FQGNSA.

This clonotype was detected ten times or more. Because the library targeted alpha chains, this beta chain is an off-target read whose size means little. The rearrangement joins TRBV12-3 or TRBV12-4 to TRBJ1-6, with 7 nucleotides matching TRBD1. After removal of 6 bases from V and 0 bases from J, the junction contained 2 bases not matched to a gene. CDR3 length equals 15 residues. CDR3 sequence reads: CASRGQSSYNSPLHF. The DNA of the CDR3 is TGTGCCAGCAGGGGACAGAGCTCCTATAATTCACCCCTCCACTTT.

This clonotype was detected ten times or more. This beta chain represents an off-target read in a library built for alpha chains; its size is of limited meaning. The chain uses TRBV7-2 and TRBJ1-6; TRBD1 matches 7 bases. Trimming took 3 bases from V and 7 from J; bases not matched to a gene: 3. Per the germline V gene, CDR1 is SGHTA and CDR2 is FQGNSA. This CDR3 has 14 amino acids. The CDR3, as DNA: TGTGCCAGCAGCTTGACAGGGTACAATTCACCCCTCCACTTT. This sequence encodes CASSLTGYNSPLHF.

This clonotype occurred many times. This beta chain slipped into a library made for alpha chains as a stray read, so its size is not meaningful. The V and J genes are TRBV29-1 and TRBJ2-1, with TRBD2 matching over 9 bases. V lost 5 bases to trimming and J lost 1 base; unmatched junction nucleotides: 3. CDR3 length equals 14 residues. Germline V CDR1 and CDR2: SQVTM, ANQGSEA. In nucleotides, the CDR3 is TGCAGCGTTCTTAGCGGGGGTTCCTACAATGAGCAGTTCTTC. As protein: CSVLSGGSYNEQFF.

This clonotype was seen ten or more times. This beta chain is a stray read from a library made for alpha chains; its abundance is not meaningful. V gene TRBV20-1 combines with J gene TRBJ2-7; 9 bases line up with TRBD2. This CDR3 has 15 residues. Germline trimming cut 1 base from V and 4 bases from J; bases unmatched to any gene: 8. Looked up from germline, CDR1 is DFQATT and CDR2 is SNEGSKA (reference sequence). The CDR3 DNA sequence: TGCAGTGCTAGAGCTCCGGGACTAGCACTTTACGAGCAGTACTTC. Its translation: CSARAPGLALYEQYF.

This clonotype came up a few times. This beta chain lies outside the target of a library built for alpha chains; its clone size means little. The chain combines TRBV30 with TRBJ2-3; no clear D. Trimming stripped 3 bases from V and 5 bases from J, with 15 bases between. Germline V CDR1 and CDR2: GTSNPN, SVGIG (reference sequence). The CDR3 spans 14 residues. The CDR3 DNA reads TGTGCCTGGAGGCCGGGTCCAGGAATAGATACGCAGTATTTT. Its protein is CAWRPGPGIDTQYF.

This clonotype was recorded at least ten times. As an off-target read in a library built for alpha chains, this beta chain has a frequency of little significance. The chain is built from TRBV30 and TRBJ1-6, with D unresolved. Germline assignment: CDR1 GTSNPN and CDR2 SVGIG (reference sequence). V lost 0 bases and J 11 bases, leaving 11 bases between the germline ends. This CDR3 is 13 amino acids long. CDR3 coding DNA: TGTGCCTGGAGTGTACAATGGACTACACCCCTCCACTTT. Its translation is CAWSVQWTTPLHF.

This clonotype was found many times. The library was built for alpha chains, so this beta chain is an off-target read and its size means little. The gene calls are TRBV12-3 or TRBV12-4 and TRBJ1-2; no clear D gene. V lost 5 bases, J lost 0 bases, and 7 bases lay in between. The CDR3 is 13 residues long. DNA for the CDR3: TGTGCCAGCAGTACCACAGCTAACTATGGCTACACCTTC. This encodes CASSTTANYGYTF.

Ten or more counts support this clonotype. Little can be read into the size of this beta chain, an off-target read in a library designed for alpha chains. The gene calls are TRBV7-2 and TRBJ2-3; D call uncertain. From germline, CDR1 is SGHTA and CDR2 FQGNSA. CDR3 size: 13 residues. Between the trimmed V and J ends, which lost 1 base and 4 bases, there was a span of 6 bases. This CDR3 is CASSLGPADTQYF. The CDR3 DNA sequence: TGTGCCAGCAGCTTAGGGCCGGCAGATACGCAGTATTTT.

This clonotype has a count of ten or more. This beta chain is a stray read from a library made for alpha chains; its abundance is not meaningful. The chain employs TRBV28 and TRBJ2-7; TRBD1 might be the D (5 bases). With 6 bases removed from V and 3 bases from J, the gap between germline ends came to 15 bases. In germline, CDR1 is MDHEN, CDR2 SYDVKM. There are 14 residues in the CDR3. CDR3 nucleotide sequence: TGTGCCAGCAGCCCCCACCCCAGGGACTACGAGCAGTACTTC. Its translation is CASSPHPRDYEQYF.

This clonotype came up many times. In this CDR3 the conserved last residue, phenylalanine or tryptophan, is missing, so a read error is likely. The DNA is left out, because the CDR3 cannot be placed on it with certainty; the CDR3 is given as TCRdb lists it. This beta chain came through as a stray read in a library set up for alpha chains, and its size says little. The rearrangement uses TRBV28 and TRBJ2-7; the D call TRBD1 from the table was never checked on the DNA. Germline V gene lookup returns CDR1 MDHEN and CDR2 SYDVKM. The CDR3 sequence runs 8 residues, both termini included. The CDR3 protein is CASSGQGI.

This clonotype rates as medium-sized. The library was designed around alpha chains, so this beta chain is a stray read whose abundance carries little weight. The rearrangement uses TRBV20-1 and TRBJ2-7, with D unclear. Germline V CDR1 and CDR2: DFQATT, SNEGSKA (reference sequence). Trimming shortened V by 2 bases and J by 10 bases, and 12 bases separated the two germline ends. This CDR3 contains 11 residues. CDR3 amino acids: CSARFDRLQYF. CDR3 DNA sequence: TGCAGTGCTAGATTCGATAGATTACAGTACTTC.

By share, this clonotype counts as medium-sized (0.01 to 0.1%). A library prepared for alpha chains yielded this beta chain as an off-target read; its size is of little meaning. This sequence joins TRBV28 and TRBJ2-7, with 7 bases identical to TRBD2. The germline gives CDR1 MDHEN, CDR2 SYDVKM. J was trimmed by 5 bases and V by 4 bases; bases with no gene match: 5. CDR3 length: 13 amino acids. The CDR3 loop is CASSSGGSHEQYF. The CDR3 DNA follows: TGTGCCAGCAGTTCGGGCGGGAGCCACGAGCAGTACTTC. Full variable domain (outside the CDR3, taken from reference TRBV28 and TRBJ2-7): DVKVTQSSRYLVKRTGEKVFLECVQDMDHENMFWYRQDPGLGLRLIYFSYDVKMKEKGDIPEGYSVSREKKERFSLILESASTNQTSMYLCASSSGGSHEQYFGPGTRLTVT.

This clonotype was found many times. This beta chain appears as a stray read in a library generated for alpha chains; its size is not informative. The rearrangement uses TRBV5-1 and TRBJ1-5, with 7 bases fitting TRBD1. CDR1 is SGHRS, CDR2 YFSETQ, per germline. This CDR3 contains 13 residues. V lost 5 bases to trimming and J lost 5 bases; unmatched junction nucleotides: 4. The CDR3: CASRWDRDQPQHF. CDR3 nucleotide sequence: TGCGCCAGCAGATGGGACAGAGATCAGCCCCAGCATTTT.

This clonotype showed up many times. A library prepared for alpha chains yielded this beta chain as an off-target read; its size is of little meaning. V usage is TRBV20-1 and J usage is TRBJ1-2; 9 bases align to TRBD1. The length of the CDR3 is 14 residues. CDR1 and CDR2 (germline): DFQATT, SNEGSKA (reference sequence). Trimming cost V 6 bases and J 5 bases; bases outside gene matches: 10. CDR3 nucleotide sequence: TGCAGTGCCCCCCCCGGGACAGGGTGGTATGGCTACACCTTC. Its translation: CSAPPGTGWYGYTF.

This clonotype was seen repeatedly, ten times or more. Sequence at one end of the junction differs from germline and may be a read error. This beta chain lies outside the target of a library built for alpha chains; its clone size means little. CDR3 nucleotide sequence: TGTGCCAGCAGCTATGGGACAGCCGATCCGATCTTC. It translates to CASSYGTADPIF. This chain joins TRBV7-9 and TRBJ1-2; 7 bases agree with TRBD1. This CDR3 spans 12 amino acids. From germline, CDR1 is SEHNR and CDR2 FQNEAQ (reference sequence).

In its sample, this clonotype was seen many times. This beta chain is a stray read from a library made for alpha chains; its abundance is not meaningful. This sequence joins TRBV20-1 and TRBJ2-5, with D hard to call. Trimming removed 8 bases from V and 2 bases from J, with 6 bases in between. This CDR3 comprises 10 residues. CDR1 and CDR2 from the germline V gene are DFQATT and SNEGSKA (reference sequence). The CDR3 reads CSHLQETQYF. CDR3 sequence (DNA): TGCAGTCACCTGCAAGAGACCCAGTACTTC.